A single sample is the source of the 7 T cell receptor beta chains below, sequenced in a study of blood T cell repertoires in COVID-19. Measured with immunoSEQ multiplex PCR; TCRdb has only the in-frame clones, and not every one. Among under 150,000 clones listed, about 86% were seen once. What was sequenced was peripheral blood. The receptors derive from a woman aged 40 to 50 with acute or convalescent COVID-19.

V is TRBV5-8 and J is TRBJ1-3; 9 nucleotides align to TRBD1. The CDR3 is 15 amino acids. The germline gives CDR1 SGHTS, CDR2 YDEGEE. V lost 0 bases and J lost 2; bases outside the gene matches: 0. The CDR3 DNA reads TGTGCCAGCAGCTTGGGACAGGGGGCTGGAAACACCATATATTTT. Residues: CASSLGQGAGNTIYF.

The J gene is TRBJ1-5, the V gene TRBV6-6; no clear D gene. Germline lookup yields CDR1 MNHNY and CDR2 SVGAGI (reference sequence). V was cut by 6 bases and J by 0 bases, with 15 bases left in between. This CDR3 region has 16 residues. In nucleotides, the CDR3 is TGTGCCAGCAGCTCATTACGGGGTTATAGCAATCAGCCCCAGCATTTT. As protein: CASSSLRGYSNQPQHF.

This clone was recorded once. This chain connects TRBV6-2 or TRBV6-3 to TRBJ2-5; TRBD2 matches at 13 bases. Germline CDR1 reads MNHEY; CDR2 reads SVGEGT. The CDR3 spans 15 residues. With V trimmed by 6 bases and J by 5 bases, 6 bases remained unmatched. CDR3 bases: TGTGCCAGCAGCGAACTAGCGGGGGGGCAGGAGACCCAGTACTTC. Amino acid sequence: CASSELAGGQETQYF.

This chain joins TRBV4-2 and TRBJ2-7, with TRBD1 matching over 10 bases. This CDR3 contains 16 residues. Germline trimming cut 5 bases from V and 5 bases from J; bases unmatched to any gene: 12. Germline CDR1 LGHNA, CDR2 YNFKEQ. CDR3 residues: CASSLFRDRGTDEQYF. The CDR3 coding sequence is TGTGCCAGCAGCTTATTCCGGGACAGGGGCACGGACGAGCAGTACTTC.

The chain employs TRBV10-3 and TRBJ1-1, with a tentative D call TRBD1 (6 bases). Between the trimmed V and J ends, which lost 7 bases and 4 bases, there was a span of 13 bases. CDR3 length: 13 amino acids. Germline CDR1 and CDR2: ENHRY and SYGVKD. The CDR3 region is CAITRTEGTEAFF. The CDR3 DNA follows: TGTGCCATCACCCGGACAGAAGGCACTGAAGCTTTCTTT.

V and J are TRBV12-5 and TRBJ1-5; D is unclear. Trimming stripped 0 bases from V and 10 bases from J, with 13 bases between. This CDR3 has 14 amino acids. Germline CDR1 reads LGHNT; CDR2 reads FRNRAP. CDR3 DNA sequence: TGTGCTAGTGGTTTGGTAACCAACGGTCTACCCCAGCATTTT. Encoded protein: CASGLVTNGLPQHF.

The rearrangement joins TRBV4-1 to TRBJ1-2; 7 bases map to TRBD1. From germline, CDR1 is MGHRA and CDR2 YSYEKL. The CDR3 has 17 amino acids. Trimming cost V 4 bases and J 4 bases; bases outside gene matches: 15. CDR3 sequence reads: CASSPRVGQGGRYGYTF. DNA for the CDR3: TGCGCCAGCAGCCCCCGGGTCGGGCAGGGGGGTCGCTATGGCTACACCTTC.